This T cell receptor (beta chain) came from a study of OX40 agonist ivuxolimab in advanced cancers. As for the study in general: Patients took ivuxolimab, an agonistic anti-OX40 (CD134) antibody. Patients receiving dose escalation had hepatocellular carcinoma, melanoma, renal cell or head and neck cancer. Earlier treatment with anti-PD-1, anti-PD-L1 or anti-CTLA-4 was permitted, and 30% to 40% had received some.

Using immunoSEQ multiplex PCR, the repertoire was profiled, and TCRdb retains in-frame clones only, with some absent. The sample has 11,000 to 15,000 clones; about 90% are singletons. This clone appeared once. Antigen unknown. Trimming removed 5 bases from V and 4 bases from J; junction bases left unmatched: 11. CDR1 and CDR2 (germline): SGHTA, FQGNSA. CDR3 length: 15 amino acids. The study's findings and limits: Researchers report that CD8+ T cells had, on average, more expanded clones than CD4+.

The specimen was CD4+ or CD8+ T cells sorted from blood, collected in a trial of the OX40 agonist ivuxolimab. The chain recombines TRBV7-2 with TRBJ2-7; 7 bases match TRBD2. The TCR sequence derives from an adult with an advanced solid tumor such as melanoma, head and neck, liver or kidney cancer. This chain's CDR3 is CASSLGLAGEYEQYF. The CDR3 DNA follows: TGTGCCAGCAGCCTCGGCTTGGCGGGAGAATACGAGCAGTACTTC. Looking up the rest from reference TRBV7-2 and TRBJ2-7 gives the full variable domain: GAGVSQSPSNKVTEKGKDVELRCDPISGHTALYWYRQSLGQGLEFLIYFQGNSAPDKSGLPSDRFSAERTGGSVSTLTIQRTQQEDSAVYLCASSLGLAGEYEQYFGPGTRLTVT.